The clone carrying this T cell receptor (beta chain) was observed a single time. The sample is drawn from a study of T cell changes during pregnancy in multiple sclerosis. The table came from immunoSEQ multiplex PCR; TCRdb's copy has only in-frame clones and leaves some out. The sample shows 75,000 to 85,000 clones, 90% to 95% of them seen only once. The germline CDR1 and CDR2 sequences are SGHRS and YFSETQ. CDR3 length: 14 residues. The V end lost 0 bases, the J end lost 2 bases, and 9 bases lay between the germline ends. Sequenced material: peripheral blood, taken in the second trimester of pregnancy. The sequence was obtained from a female donor with multiple sclerosis, enrolled in a pregnancy study. The V gene is TRBV5-1, the J gene TRBJ2-7, with unresolved D. This CDR3 is CASSLVPGTYEQYF. CDR3 in DNA: TGCGCCAGCAGCTTGGTACCAGGAACCTACGAGCAGTACTTC.